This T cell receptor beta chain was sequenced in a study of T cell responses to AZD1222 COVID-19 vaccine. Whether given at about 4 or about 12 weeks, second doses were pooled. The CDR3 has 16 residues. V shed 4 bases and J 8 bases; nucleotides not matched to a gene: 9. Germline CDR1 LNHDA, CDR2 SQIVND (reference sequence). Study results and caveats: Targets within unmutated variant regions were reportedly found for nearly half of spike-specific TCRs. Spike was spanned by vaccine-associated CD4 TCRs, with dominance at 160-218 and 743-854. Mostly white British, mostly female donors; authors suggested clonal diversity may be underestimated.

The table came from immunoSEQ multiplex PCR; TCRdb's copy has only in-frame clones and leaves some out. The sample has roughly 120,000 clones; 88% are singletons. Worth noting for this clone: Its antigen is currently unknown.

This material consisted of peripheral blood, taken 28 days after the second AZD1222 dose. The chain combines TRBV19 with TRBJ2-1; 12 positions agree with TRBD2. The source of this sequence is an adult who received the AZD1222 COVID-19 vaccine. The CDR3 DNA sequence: TGTGCCAGTAGTACCCCGTGGTCTAGCGGGGGGGATGAGCAGTTCTTC. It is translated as CASSTPWSSGGDEQFF.